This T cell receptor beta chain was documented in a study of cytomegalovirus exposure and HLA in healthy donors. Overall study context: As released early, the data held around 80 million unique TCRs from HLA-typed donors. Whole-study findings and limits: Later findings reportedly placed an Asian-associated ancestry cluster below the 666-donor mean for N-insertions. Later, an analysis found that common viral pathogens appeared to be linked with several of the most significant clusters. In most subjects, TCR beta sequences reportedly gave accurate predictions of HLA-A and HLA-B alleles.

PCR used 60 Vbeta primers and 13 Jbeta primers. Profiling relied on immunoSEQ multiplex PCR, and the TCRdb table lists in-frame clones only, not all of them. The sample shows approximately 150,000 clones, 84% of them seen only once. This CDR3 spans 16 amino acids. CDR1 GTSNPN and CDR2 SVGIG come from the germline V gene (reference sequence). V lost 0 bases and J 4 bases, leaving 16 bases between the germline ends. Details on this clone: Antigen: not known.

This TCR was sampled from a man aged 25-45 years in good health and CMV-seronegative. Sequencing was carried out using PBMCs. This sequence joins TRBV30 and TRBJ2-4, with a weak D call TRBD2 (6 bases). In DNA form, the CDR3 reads TGTGCCTGGAGTGTACCCTCAAAGGAGGGAAAAAACATTCAGTACTTC. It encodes CAWSVPSKEGKNIQYF.